The entry below describes one T cell receptor (beta chain). Its antigen is not identified. This record comes from a study of CD8 T cells in Susac syndrome. Study outcomes and limitations: Where Susac syndrome CD4+ T cell repertoires were concerned, no clonal expansion was evident.

The authors sequenced TCR beta from blood CD8+ and CD4+ T cells. Negative isolation yielded CD4+ and CD8+ T cells, and FACS enriched TEMRA cells. Random-hexamer reverse transcription was applied to about 0.45 to 1 ug RNA. Multiplex PCR with immunoSEQ amplified the TCR beta CDR3 across 54 Vbeta and 13 Jbeta. One entry per CDR3 protein, called by TCRdb with MiXCR from the immunoSEQ multiplex PCR reads. This sample yields 180,000 or so distinct CDR3 sequences, of which around 94% are seen a single time; around 0.094% belongs to the top ten. Losses at the gene ends were 6 bases for V and 5 bases for J; bases not matched to a gene: 9. Per the germline V gene, CDR1 is DFQATT and CDR2 is SNEGSKA (reference sequence). CDR3 length: 15 amino acids.

Sequencing was performed on CD4+ T cells from PBMCs. V gene TRBV20-1 combines with J gene TRBJ2-3; 12 nucleotides line up with TRBD2. The sequence came from a human donor with Susac syndrome. The CDR3 DNA follows: TGCAGTGCCCTACACCCGACTAGCGGGGGAGATACGCAGTATTTT. It translates to CSALHPTSGGDTQYF.